Shown below are 15 T cell receptor beta chains from a single sample sequenced in a study of T cells after yellow fever vaccination. Using its own MiXCR run on the 5' RACE reads, TCRdb lists one record per CDR3 protein. The sample consists of hundreds of thousands of distinct CDR3 sequences, roughly 14% of them appearing once. Here the sequenced sample was PBMCs, taken on the day of the yellow fever booster vaccination. Every receptor here comes from a man younger than 45 who received the YFV17D yellow fever vaccine.

The V gene is TRBV10-3, the J gene TRBJ1-5, with D tentatively TRBD1 (5 bases). The V end lost 11 bases, the J end lost 3 bases, and 11 bases lay between the germline ends. Germline V lookup: CDR1 ENHRY, CDR2 SYGVKD. The CDR3 spans 12 residues. CDR3 nucleotide sequence: TGTGCCGGGGGGACCGACAATCAGCCCCAGCATTTT. Its translation: CAGGTDNQPQHF.

The chain employs TRBV5-1 and TRBJ2-5; 10 positions match TRBD2. V lost 0 bases, J lost 5 bases, and 7 bases stayed unmatched. The CDR3 has 16 amino acids. Germline-derived CDR1 and CDR2 are SGHRS and YFSETQ. CDR3: CASSLDLAGVVETQYF. The CDR3 DNA reads as TGCGCCAGCAGCTTGGATCTAGCGGGAGTAGTGGAGACCCAGTACTTC.

The table lists this clonotype with a few counts. The rearrangement joins TRBV7-9 to TRBJ1-1; 7 bases match TRBD1. V dropped 3 bases and J dropped 3; count of bases not matched to a gene: 4. This CDR3 is 14 amino acids long. The V gene's germline CDR1 is SEHNR and CDR2 FQNEAQ (reference sequence). Written as DNA, the CDR3 is TGTGCCAGCAGCTTCAGACAGGGAGACACTGAAGCTTTCTTT. Translated, it gives CASSFRQGDTEAFF.

There are a few counts of this clonotype. The chain couples TRBV7-9 to TRBJ2-7; TRBD2 aligns across 7 bases. The CDR3 extends over 14 amino acids. V was pared by 0 bases and J by 5 bases, with 4 bases of the junction left unmatched. CDR1 and CDR2 from the germline V gene are SEHNR and FQNEAQ (reference sequence). Here the CDR3 reads CASSLAGGLHEQYF. The CDR3 region has the DNA TGTGCCAGCAGCTTAGCGGGAGGGCTCCACGAGCAGTACTTC.

V and J are TRBV15 and TRBJ1-2; 8 bases line up with TRBD1. V lost 5 bases and J lost 0; bases outside the gene matches: 8. The germline V gene encodes CDR1 LNHNV and CDR2 YYDKDF (reference sequence). This CDR3 has 16 residues. The CDR3 sequence: CATSEDRAQANYGYTF. CDR3 DNA: TGTGCCACCAGCGAGGACAGGGCCCAAGCTAACTATGGCTACACCTTC.

The chain has TRBV5-4 and TRBJ2-7, with D possibly matching TRBD1 (6 bases). Between the trimmed V and J ends, which lost 0 bases and 3 bases, there was a span of 13 bases. Germline V lookup: CDR1 SGHNT, CDR2 YYREEE (reference sequence). CDR3 size: 15 residues. DNA for the CDR3: TGTGCCAGCAGCTTGGCTGGGACAAGGAACTACGAGCAGTACTTC. Translated, it gives CASSLAGTRNYEQYF.

With respect to this clonotype: A junction boundary mismatches the germline segment, possibly from a read error. This chain links TRBV3-1 with TRBJ2-7; 9 bases are shared with TRBD2. CDR1 and CDR2 (germline): LGHDT, YNNKEL (reference sequence). The CDR3 is 14 amino acids. The DNA of the CDR3 is TGTGCCAGCAGTACGGGACTAGCCTCCCACGAGCAGTACTTC. Amino acids: CASSTGLASHEQYF.

This clonotype was found a few times. A junction end diverges from the germline sequence, so it may reflect a read error. V gene TRBV25-1 combines with J gene TRBJ2-1; TRBD1 aligns across 8 bases. CDR3 length: 15 residues. Germline CDR1 is MGHDK and CDR2 is SYGVNS. CDR3 loop: CASREFGQGDGEQFF. DNA of the CDR3: TGTGCCAGCAGGGAATTTGGACAGGGAGATGGTGAGCAGTTCTTC.

This chain connects TRBV19 to TRBJ2-2; 10 bases match TRBD2. From germline, CDR1 is LNHDA and CDR2 SQIVND (reference sequence). The CDR3 spans 16 residues. V lost 7 bases and J lost 6; bases outside the gene matches: 11. CDR3 bases: TGTGCCAGTAACCCTAGCGGGAGAGTTTTTGCCGGGGAGCTGTTTTTT. It specifies CASNPSGRVFAGELFF.

This clonotype has only a few counts. The chain couples TRBV18 to TRBJ2-7; D ambiguous. CDR3 length: 13 residues. The V end lost 5 bases, the J end lost 6 bases, and 14 bases lay between the germline ends. Looked up from germline, CDR1 is KGHSH and CDR2 is LQKENI. CDR3 protein: CASSTHGWGEQYF. CDR3 coding DNA: TGTGCCAGCTCAACCCATGGGTGGGGCGAGCAGTACTTC.

This clonotype was observed a few times. This rearrangement joins TRBV30 to TRBJ2-7, with TRBD2 as a possible D gene (5 bases). This CDR3 contains 14 residues. CDR1 GTSNPN and CDR2 SVGIG come from the germline V gene (reference sequence). Trimming stripped 3 bases from V and 3 bases from J, with 15 bases between. The CDR3 loop reads CAWSGDGGNYEQYF. CDR3 in DNA: TGTGCCTGGAGCGGAGACGGAGGTAACTACGAGCAGTACTTC.

The chain carries TRBV7-2 and TRBJ2-1, with D perhaps TRBD2 (6 bases). V was pared by 6 bases and J by 14 bases, with 14 bases between. The CDR3 length is 11 residues. Germline V gives CDR1 SGHTA, CDR2 FQGNSA. CDR3 sequence: CASSSRDLKFF. Written as DNA, the CDR3 is TGTGCCAGCAGTTCCCGGGACTTGAAGTTCTTC.

The rearrangement links TRBV6-5 to TRBJ2-7; D is possibly TRBD1 or TRBD2 (5 bases each). The germline CDR1 and CDR2 sequences are MNHEY and SVGAGI. With 3 bases removed from V and 3 bases from J, the gap between germline ends came to 18 bases. The CDR3 covers 16 residues. The CDR3 bases are TGTGCCAGCAGTTATGGGGACCGCCGGGAAAACTACGAGCAGTACTTC. It specifies CASSYGDRRENYEQYF.

The chain employs TRBV4-3 and TRBJ2-1, with D unresolved. Trimming cost V 1 base and J 4 bases, with 14 bases left between them. CDR3 length equals 16 residues. CDR1 and CDR2 from the germline V gene are LGHNA and YSLEER. The CDR3 here is CASSQGIGWNYNEQFF. CDR3 DNA: TGCGCCAGCAGCCAAGGGATCGGGTGGAATTACAATGAGCAGTTCTTC.

This clonotype was found a few times. The chain links TRBV19 to TRBJ1-1; D gene unclear. CDR1 and CDR2 from the germline V gene are LNHDA and SQIVND (reference sequence). V lost 5 bases, J lost 11 bases, and 21 bases lay in between. The CDR3 runs to 14 residues. In DNA form, the CDR3 reads TGTGCCAGTAGTGCCGACTCAGGACGACAAATCGCTTTCTTT. Translation gives CASSADSGRQIAFF.